This TCR beta chain was recorded in a study of immune characterization of retroperitoneal liposarcoma. TCRdb reanalysed the PCR reads using MiXCR and keeps one entry per CDR3 protein. There are approximately 9,300 distinct CDR3 sequences in the sample; 37% occur only once, and around 25% lies in the top ten. CDR1 and CDR2 from the germline V gene are MDHEN and SYDVKM. Between the trimmed V and J ends, which lost 3 bases and 6 bases, there was a span of 17 bases. The CDR3 contains 15 residues. This clonotype was counted between two and nine times. Specimen: tumor tissue. The TCR was taken from a male donor with retroperitoneal liposarcoma. The V call is TRBV28, the J call TRBJ1-1; D is perhaps TRBD1 (6 bases). In DNA form, the CDR3 reads TGTGCCAGCAGTTTTGAGTACAGGGTCCTCTCTGAAGCTTTCTTT. Translated: CASSFEYRVLSEAFF.